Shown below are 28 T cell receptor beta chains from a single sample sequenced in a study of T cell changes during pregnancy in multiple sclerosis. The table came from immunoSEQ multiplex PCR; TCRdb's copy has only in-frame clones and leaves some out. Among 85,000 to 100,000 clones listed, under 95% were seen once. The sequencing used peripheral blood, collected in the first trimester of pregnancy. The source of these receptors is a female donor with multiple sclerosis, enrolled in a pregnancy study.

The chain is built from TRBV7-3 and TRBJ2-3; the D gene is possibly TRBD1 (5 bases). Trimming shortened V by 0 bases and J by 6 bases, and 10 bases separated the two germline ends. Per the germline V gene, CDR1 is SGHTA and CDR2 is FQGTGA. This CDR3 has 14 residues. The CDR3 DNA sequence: TGTGCCAGCAGCTTAACGGAGCAGGGCGATACGCAGTATTTT. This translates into CASSLTEQGDTQYF.

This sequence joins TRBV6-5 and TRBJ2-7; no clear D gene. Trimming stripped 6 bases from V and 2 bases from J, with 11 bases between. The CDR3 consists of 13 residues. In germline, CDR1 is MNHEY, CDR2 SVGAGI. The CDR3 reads CASSPTITYEQYF. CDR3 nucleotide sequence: TGTGCCAGCAGCCCCACTATTACCTACGAGCAGTACTTC.

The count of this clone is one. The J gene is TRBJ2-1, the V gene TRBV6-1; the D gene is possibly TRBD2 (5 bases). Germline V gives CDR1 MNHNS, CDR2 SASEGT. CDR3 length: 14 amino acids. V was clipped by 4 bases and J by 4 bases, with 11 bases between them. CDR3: CASSVNTGYNEQFF. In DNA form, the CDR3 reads TGTGCCAGCAGTGTAAACACGGGATACAATGAGCAGTTCTTC.

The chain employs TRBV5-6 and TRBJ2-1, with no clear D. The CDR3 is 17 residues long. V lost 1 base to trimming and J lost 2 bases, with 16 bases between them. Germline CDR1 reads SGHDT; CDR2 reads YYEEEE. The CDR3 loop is CASSLTLGGSPYNEQFF. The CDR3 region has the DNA TGTGCCAGCAGCTTGACCCTCGGCGGAAGCCCCTACAATGAGCAGTTCTTC.

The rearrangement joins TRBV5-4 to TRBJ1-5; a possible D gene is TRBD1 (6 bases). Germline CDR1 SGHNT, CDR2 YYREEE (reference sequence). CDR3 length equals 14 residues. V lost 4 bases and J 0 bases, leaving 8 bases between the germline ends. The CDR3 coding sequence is TGTGCCAGCAGCCTACAGGGTAGCAATCAGCCCCAGCATTTT. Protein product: CASSLQGSNQPQHF.

The CDR3 loop is CASSKGLAGSEQFF. The CDR3 DNA reads TGTGCCAGCAGTAAGGGACTAGCGGGCTCGGAGCAGTTCTTC. This chain links TRBV6-4 with TRBJ2-1, with 12 bases that match TRBD2. Germline assignment: CDR1 MRHNA and CDR2 SNTAGT. This CDR3 comprises 14 residues. V gave up 5 bases and J gave up 10 bases; unmatched junction bases: 6.

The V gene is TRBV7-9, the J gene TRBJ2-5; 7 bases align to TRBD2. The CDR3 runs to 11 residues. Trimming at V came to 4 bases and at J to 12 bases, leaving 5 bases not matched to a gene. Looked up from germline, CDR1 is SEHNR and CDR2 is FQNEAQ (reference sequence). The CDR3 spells CASSWGLFEYF. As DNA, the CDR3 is TGTGCCAGCAGCTGGGGACTATTCGAGTACTTC.

The DNA for the CDR3 is TGTGCCAGCAGACGGGAGGGGAATGGCTGGGAGACCCAGTACTTC. It translates to CASRREGNGWETQYF. V is TRBV28 and J is TRBJ2-5; 8 bases agree with TRBD2. CDR1 and CDR2 from the germline V gene are MDHEN and SYDVKM. V shed 6 bases and J 5 bases; nucleotides not matched to a gene: 11. The CDR3 has 15 residues.

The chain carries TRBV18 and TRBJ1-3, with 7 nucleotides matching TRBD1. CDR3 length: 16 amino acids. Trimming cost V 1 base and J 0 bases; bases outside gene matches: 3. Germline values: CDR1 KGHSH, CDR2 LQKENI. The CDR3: CASSPRKGASGNTIYF. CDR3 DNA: TGTGCCAGCTCACCACGGAAGGGGGCCTCTGGAAACACCATATATTTT.

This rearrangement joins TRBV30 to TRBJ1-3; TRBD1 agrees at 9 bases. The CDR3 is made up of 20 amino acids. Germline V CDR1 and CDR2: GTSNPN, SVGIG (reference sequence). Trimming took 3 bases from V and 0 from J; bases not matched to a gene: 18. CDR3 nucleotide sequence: TGTGCCTGGAGGATCCCACCCGGACAGGGGAGGACCTTCTCTGGAAACACCATATATTTT. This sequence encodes CAWRIPPGQGRTFSGNTIYF.

CDR3: CASSLGGSRNQPQHF. CDR3 sequence (DNA): TGTGCCAGCAGCTTAGGGGGCAGCCGCAATCAGCCCCAGCATTTT. V and J are TRBV7-9 and TRBJ1-5; a weak D match, TRBD1 (5 bases). Trimming cost V 1 base and J 2 bases, with 9 bases left between them. The CDR3 is 15 amino acids. Germline CDR1 reads SEHNR; CDR2 reads FQNEAQ (reference sequence).

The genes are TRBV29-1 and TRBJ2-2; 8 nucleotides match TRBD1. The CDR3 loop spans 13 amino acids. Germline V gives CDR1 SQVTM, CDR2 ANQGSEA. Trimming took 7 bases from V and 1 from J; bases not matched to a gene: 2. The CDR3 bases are TGCAGCGCGGGGACAGGGAACACCGGGGAGCTGTTTTTT. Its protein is CSAGTGNTGELFF.

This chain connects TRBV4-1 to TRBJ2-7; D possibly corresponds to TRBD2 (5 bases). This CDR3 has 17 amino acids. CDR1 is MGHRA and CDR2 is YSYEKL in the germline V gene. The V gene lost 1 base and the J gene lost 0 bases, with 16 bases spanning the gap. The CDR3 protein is CASSQGPFEGSSYEQYF. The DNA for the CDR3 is TGCGCCAGCAGCCAAGGGCCTTTTGAGGGCAGCTCCTACGAGCAGTACTTC.

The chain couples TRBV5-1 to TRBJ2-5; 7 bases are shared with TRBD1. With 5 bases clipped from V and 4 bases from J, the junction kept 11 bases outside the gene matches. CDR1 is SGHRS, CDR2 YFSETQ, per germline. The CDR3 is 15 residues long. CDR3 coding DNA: TGCGCCAGCAGTGAAGTCAGGGGGTGGGCAGAGACCCAGTACTTC. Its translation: CASSEVRGWAETQYF.

This chain's CDR3 is CASSDYSGASSYEQYF. The CDR3 coding sequence is TGTGCCAGCAGCGATTATAGCGGAGCCTCTTCCTACGAGCAGTACTTC. The chain uses TRBV7-2 and TRBJ2-7, with D maybe TRBD2 (6 bases). CDR1 SGHTA and CDR2 FQGNSA come from the germline V gene. V lost 5 bases, J lost 1 base, and 18 bases lay in between. This CDR3 has 16 residues.

CDR3 protein: CASSVEVRGGGYTF. The CDR3 DNA reads as TGTGCCAGCAGCGTAGAGGTCAGGGGCGGTGGCTACACCTTC. The gene calls are TRBV9 and TRBJ1-2, with D maybe TRBD1 (6 bases). Trimming pared 0 bases from V and 7 bases from J, leaving 13 bases between. CDR3 length: 14 residues. CDR1 and CDR2 (germline): SGDLS, YYNGEE. Filled out from reference TRBV9 and TRBJ1-2, the complete variable domain reads DSGVTQTPKHLITATGQRVTLRCSPRSGDLSVYWYQQSLDQGLQFLIQYYNGEERAKGNILERFSAQQFPDLHSELNLSSLELGDSALYFCASSVEVRGGGYTFGSGTRLTVV.

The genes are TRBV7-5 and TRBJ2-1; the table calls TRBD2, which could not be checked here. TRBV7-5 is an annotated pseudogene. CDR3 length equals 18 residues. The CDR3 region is CVRSLQCRWLRESNEQFF. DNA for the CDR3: TGTGTCAGAAGCTTACAGTGTAGGTGGTTGCGGGAGTCCAATGAGCAGTTCTTC.

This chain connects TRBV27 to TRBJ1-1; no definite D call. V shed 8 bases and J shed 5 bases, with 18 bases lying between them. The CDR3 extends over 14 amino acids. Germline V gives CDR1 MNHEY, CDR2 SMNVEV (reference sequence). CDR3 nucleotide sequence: TGTGCCAGCTATGTTCTGGGAGGACGGACTGAAGCTTTCTTT. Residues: CASYVLGGRTEAFF.

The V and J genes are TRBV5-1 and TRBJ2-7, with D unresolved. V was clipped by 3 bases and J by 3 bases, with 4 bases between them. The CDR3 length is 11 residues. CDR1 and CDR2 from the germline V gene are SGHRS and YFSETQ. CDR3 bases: TGCGCCAGCAGCTCGTTCTACGAGCAGTACTTC. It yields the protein CASSSFYEQYF.

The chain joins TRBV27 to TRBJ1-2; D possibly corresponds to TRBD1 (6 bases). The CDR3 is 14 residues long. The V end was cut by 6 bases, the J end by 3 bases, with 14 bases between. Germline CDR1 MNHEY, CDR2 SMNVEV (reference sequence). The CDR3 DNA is TGTGCCAGCAGCCCAAGGGGGGGGGACTATGGCTACACCTTC. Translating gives CASSPRGGDYGYTF.

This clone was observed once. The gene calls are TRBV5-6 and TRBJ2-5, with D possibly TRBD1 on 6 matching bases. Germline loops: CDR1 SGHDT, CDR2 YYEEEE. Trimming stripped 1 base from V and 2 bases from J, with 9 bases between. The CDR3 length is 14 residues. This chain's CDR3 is CASSLRQAQETQYF. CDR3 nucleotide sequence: TGTGCCAGCAGCTTGAGACAGGCTCAAGAGACCCAGTACTTC.

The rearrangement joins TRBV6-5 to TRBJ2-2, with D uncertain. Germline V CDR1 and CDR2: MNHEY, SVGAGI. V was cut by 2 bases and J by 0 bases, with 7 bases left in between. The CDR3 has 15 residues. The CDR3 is CASSYGQSNTGELFF. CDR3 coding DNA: TGTGCCAGCAGTTACGGCCAGTCGAACACCGGGGAGCTGTTTTTT.

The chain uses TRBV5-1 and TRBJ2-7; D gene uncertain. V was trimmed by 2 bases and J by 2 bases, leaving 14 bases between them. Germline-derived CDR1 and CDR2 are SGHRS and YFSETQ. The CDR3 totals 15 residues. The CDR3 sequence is CASSFRELRTYEQYF. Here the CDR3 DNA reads TGCGCCAGCAGCTTTCGCGAACTCCGAACCTACGAGCAGTACTTC.

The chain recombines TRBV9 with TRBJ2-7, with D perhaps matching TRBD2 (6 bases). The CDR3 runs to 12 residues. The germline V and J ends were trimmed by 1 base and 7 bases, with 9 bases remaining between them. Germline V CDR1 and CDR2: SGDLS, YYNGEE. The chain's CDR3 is CASSVRGGEQYF. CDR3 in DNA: TGTGCCAGCAGCGTACGGGGAGGTGAGCAGTACTTC.

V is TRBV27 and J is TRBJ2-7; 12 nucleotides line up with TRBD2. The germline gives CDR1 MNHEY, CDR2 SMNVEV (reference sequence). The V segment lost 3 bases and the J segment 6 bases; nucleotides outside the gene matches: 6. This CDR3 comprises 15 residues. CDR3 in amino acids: CASSFQTSGSSEQYF. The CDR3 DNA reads TGTGCCAGCAGTTTCCAGACTAGCGGGAGCTCCGAGCAGTACTTC.

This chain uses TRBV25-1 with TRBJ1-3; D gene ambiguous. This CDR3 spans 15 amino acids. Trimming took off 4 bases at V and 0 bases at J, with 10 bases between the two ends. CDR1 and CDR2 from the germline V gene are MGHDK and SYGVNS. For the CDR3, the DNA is TGTGCCAGCAGTGGAGGATCGTCCTCTGGAAACACCATATATTTT. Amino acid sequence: CASSGGSSSGNTIYF.

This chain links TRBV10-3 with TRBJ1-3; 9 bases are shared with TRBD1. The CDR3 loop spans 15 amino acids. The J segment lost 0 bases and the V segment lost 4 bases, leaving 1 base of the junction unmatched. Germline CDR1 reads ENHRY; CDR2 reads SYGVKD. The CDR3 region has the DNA TGTGCCATCAGTGCGGGACAGGGCTCTGGAAACACCATATATTTT. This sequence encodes CAISAGQGSGNTIYF.

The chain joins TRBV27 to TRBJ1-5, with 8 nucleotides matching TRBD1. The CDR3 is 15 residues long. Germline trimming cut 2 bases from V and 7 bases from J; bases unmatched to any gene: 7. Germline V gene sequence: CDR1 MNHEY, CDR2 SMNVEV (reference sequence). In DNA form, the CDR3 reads TGTGCCAGCAGTTTAGCAGGGGGCTTGGAACAGCCCCAGCATTTT. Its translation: CASSLAGGLEQPQHF.